The clone carrying this T cell receptor delta chain occurred a few times. Its specificity is unknown. The data stem from a study of Vδ1+ human thymocytes. General study findings and limits: Bulk repertoire data may be misinterpreted because of unexpected Vdelta2 sequences. Highly polyclonal TRG and TRD repertoires with Gaussian CDR3 length distributions appeared in thymus.

The germline V gene encodes CDR1 TSWWSYY and CDR2 QGS. The CDR3 consists of 22 residues. J was trimmed by 8 bases and V by 4 bases; bases with no gene match: 32. RNA was extracted from the cells and then reverse transcribed. The CDR3 regions were amplified by multiplex PCR from V-gene primers to a constant-region primer. TCRdb reapplied CATT to the multiplex PCR reads. The data show 50,000 to 75,000 delta-chain clones, about 16% seen once. After alphabeta T cell depletion, CD3+ Vdelta1+ Vdelta2- thymocytes were sorted. The sequencing sample was made of Vdelta1+ gamma-delta thymocytes from the thymus. Subset given: FACS-sorted CD3+ TCRalphabeta- TCRVdelta1+ TCRVdelta2- thymocytes. This sequence was found in a girl under two years old who had congenital heart surgery. The V gene is TRDV1, the J gene TRDJ1; 9 bases agree with TRDD3. The CDR3 DNA reads TGTGCTCTTGGGGTTACTTCTCGCCCCTGGGGGATGAGCCCTAAGTGTGGGGAAAAACTCATCTTT. Residues: CALGVTSRPWGMSPKCGEKLIF.